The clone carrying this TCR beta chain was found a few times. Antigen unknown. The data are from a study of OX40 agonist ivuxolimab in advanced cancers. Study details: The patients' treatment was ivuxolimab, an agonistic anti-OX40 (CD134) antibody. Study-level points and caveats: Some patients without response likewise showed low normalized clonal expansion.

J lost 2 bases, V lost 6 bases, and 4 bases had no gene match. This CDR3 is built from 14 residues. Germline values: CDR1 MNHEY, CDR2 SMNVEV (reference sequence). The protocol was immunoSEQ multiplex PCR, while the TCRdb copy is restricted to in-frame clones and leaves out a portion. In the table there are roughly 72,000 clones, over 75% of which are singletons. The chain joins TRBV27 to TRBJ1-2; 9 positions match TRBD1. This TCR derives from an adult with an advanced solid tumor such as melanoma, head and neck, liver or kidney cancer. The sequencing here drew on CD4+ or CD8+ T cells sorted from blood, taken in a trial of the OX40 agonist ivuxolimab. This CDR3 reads CASRMTGGNYGYTF. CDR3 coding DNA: TGTGCCAGCAGGATGACAGGGGGGAACTATGGCTACACCTTC.